Following are 17 T cell receptor beta chains from one sample sequenced in a study of molecular identifiers for immune sequencing clone quantification. MiXCR was run by TCRdb on the PCR reads, yielding one entry per CDR3 protein. This table holds over 85,000 distinct CDR3 sequences, 21% found once. Sequenced: naive CD8+ T cells from blood, with Jurkat cell RNA spiked in. The subset: FACS-sorted CD8+CD4-CCR7+CD45RA+ naive T cells. The receptors come from a human donor in good health. Some libraries in this study had Jurkat cell RNA spiked in.

At least ten counts were recorded for this clonotype. The chain recombines TRBV28 with TRBJ2-1, with 7 bases lining up with TRBD2. The CDR3 sequence is 16 residues long. Germline-derived CDR1 and CDR2 are MDHEN and SYDVKM. The V and J ends lost 5 bases and 3 bases, in that order; junction bases with no gene match: 10. CDR3 loop: CASSASSSGDYNEQFF. The CDR3, as DNA: TGTGCCAGCAGTGCCTCGTCCAGCGGGGACTACAATGAGCAGTTCTTC.

Details on this clonotype: A read error may produce the germline difference seen at one junction end. V and J are TRBV4-1 and TRBJ1-2; D is ambiguous. CDR1 MGHRA and CDR2 YSYEKL come from the germline V gene. The CDR3 has 14 amino acids. DNA of the CDR3: TGCGCCAGCAGCCAAGTATCAGAGTTCTATGGCTACGCCTTC. Translated, it gives CASSQVSEFYGYAF.

J is TRBJ2-7 and V is TRBV11-2; D might be TRBD1 (5 bases). The CDR3 runs to 17 residues. The germline CDR1 and CDR2 sequences are SGHAT and FQNNGV. V shed 5 bases and J shed 2 bases, with 22 bases lying between them. The CDR3 nucleotides read TGTGCCAGCAGCCCCATTAGTTCCCCGGGCAGGGCCTACGAGCAGTACTTC. Protein product: CASSPISSPGRAYEQYF.

This chain joins TRBV6-5 and TRBJ2-2, with a weak D call TRBD2 (5 bases). V lost 2 bases and J lost 7, with 14 bases in between. The CDR3 loop spans 15 amino acids. The germline V gene encodes CDR1 MNHEY and CDR2 SVGAGI. CDR3 region: CASSYGLAGDGELFF. The CDR3 coding sequence is TGTGCCAGCAGTTACGGGTTAGCCGGGGACGGGGAGCTGTTTTTT.

The table lists this clonotype with many counts. CDR3 amino acids: CSARDAPPSGVAATSTDTQYF. CDR3 sequence (DNA): TGCAGTGCTAGAGATGCACCCCCCTCCGGGGTAGCCGCAACAAGCACAGATACGCAGTATTTT. This rearrangement joins TRBV20-1 to TRBJ2-3, with a tentative D call TRBD2 (5 bases). V gave up 0 bases and J gave up 0 bases, with 28 bases separating them. The germline V gene encodes CDR1 DFQATT and CDR2 SNEGSKA (reference sequence). The CDR3 is 21 residues long.

This clonotype was found many times. This chain joins TRBV28 and TRBJ2-5; 8 bases line up with TRBD1. V dropped 6 bases and J dropped 4; count of bases not matched to a gene: 16. The germline V gene encodes CDR1 MDHEN and CDR2 SYDVKM. CDR3 length: 17 residues. This chain's CDR3 is CASSLESARGRRETQYF. The CDR3 nucleotides are TGTGCCAGCAGCTTAGAGTCTGCCAGGGGGCGCCGAGAGACCCAGTACTTC.

This clonotype was picked up many times. The chain recombines TRBV4-1 with TRBJ1-6, with D hard to call. The CDR3 has 15 amino acids. Germline V gives CDR1 MGHRA, CDR2 YSYEKL. Between the trimmed V and J ends, which lost 8 bases and 0 bases, there was a span of 11 bases. In DNA, the CDR3 is TGCGCCAGCGGACTCGAGAGCTCCTATAATTCACCCCTCCACTTT. It codes for CASGLESSYNSPLHF.

Worth noting for this clonotype: A read error may be the cause here, since a much bigger clone is one base away. V usage is TRBV6-5 and J usage is TRBJ2-2, with D unclear. The V end lost 6 bases, the J end lost 5 bases, and 16 bases lay between the germline ends. CDR1 is MNHEY, CDR2 SVGAGI, per germline. This CDR3 comprises 15 residues. CDR3 residues: CASSGGVTGTGELFF. The CDR3 region has the DNA TGTGCCAGCAGCGGCGGTGTCACTGGGACCGGGGAGCTGTTTTTT.

J is TRBJ1-1 and V is TRBV14, with D possibly TRBD1 on 5 matching bases. This CDR3 is 14 amino acids long. From germline, CDR1 is SGHDN and CDR2 FVKESK. With 3 bases removed from V and 4 bases from J, the gap between germline ends came to 12 bases. CDR3 DNA sequence: TGTGCCAGCAGCCACGTCGCGGGGGGCACTGAAGCTTTCTTT. Translating gives CASSHVAGGTEAFF.

Points on this clonotype: Germline and junction disagree at one end, which may indicate a read error. The chain has TRBV10-2 and TRBJ2-7; 10 bases fit TRBD1. The CDR3 is 14 residues long. Germline values: CDR1 WSHSY, CDR2 SAAADI. The CDR3 is CASTETGGPAEQYF. The CDR3 region has the DNA TGCGCCAGCACTGAGACAGGGGGCCCCGCCGAGCAGTACTTC.

V is TRBV11-2 and J is TRBJ2-2; possibly TRBD1 for D (5 bases). The ends were cut back, 5 bases at V and 4 bases at J, with 20 bases in the middle. This CDR3 region has 17 residues. The germline gives CDR1 SGHAT, CDR2 FQNNGV. In DNA form, the CDR3 reads TGTGCCAGCAGCCGAAGGGGCTGGACGTCGAGCACCGGGGAGCTGTTTTTT. As protein: CASSRRGWTSSTGELFF.

The chain recombines TRBV27 with TRBJ2-7; TRBD2 might be the D (6 bases). V gave up 10 bases and J gave up 2 bases, with 18 bases separating them. The CDR3 is 14 residues long. Germline-derived CDR1 and CDR2 are MNHEY and SMNVEV (reference sequence). CDR3 DNA: TGTGCCAACAGAGTTTACTCGGGAGCCTACGAGCAGTACTTC. Residues: CANRVYSGAYEQYF.

This clonotype was observed at least ten times. The gene calls are TRBV28 and TRBJ2-1; 10 bases line up with TRBD2. After removal of 5 bases from V and 1 base from J, the junction contained 5 bases not matched to a gene. CDR3 length: 16 residues. The germline CDR1 and CDR2 sequences are MDHEN and SYDVKM. The CDR3 coding sequence is TGTGCCAGCAGTCCTCTAGCGGGAGCTTCCTACAATGAGCAGTTCTTC. The encoded protein is CASSPLAGASYNEQFF.

This clonotype showed up many times. This chain joins TRBV10-1 and TRBJ1-4; D is unresolved. Germline lookup yields CDR1 WNHNN and CDR2 SYGVQD (reference sequence). V lost 2 bases, J lost 5 bases, and 12 bases lay in between. CDR3 length equals 15 residues. The DNA of the CDR3 is TGCGCCAGCAGTGAGGGGCGAAGGACGAATGAAAAACTGTTTTTT. Amino acid sequence: CASSEGRRTNEKLFF.

There are many counts of this clonotype. J is TRBJ2-3 and V is TRBV3-1, with D tentatively TRBD2 (6 bases). This CDR3 contains 17 residues. The V end lost 0 bases, the J end lost 0 bases, and 13 bases lay between the germline ends. Germline V gives CDR1 LGHDT, CDR2 YNNKEL (reference sequence). Here the CDR3 DNA reads TGTGCCAGCAGCCAAGATCTCATAGCGGTCAGCACAGATACGCAGTATTTT. Amino acid sequence: CASSQDLIAVSTDTQYF.

Concerning this clonotype: Given a much more abundant clone one base away, this may be a read error. The chain employs TRBV5-3 and TRBJ1-1, with D maybe TRBD1 (5 bases). TRBV5-3 is an ORF for which the function is uncertain. The CDR3 is 15 residues long. CDR3 DNA: TGTGCCAGCAGCTTTCCGACAGAATGGGGCACTGAAGCTTTCTTT. It codes for CASSFPTEWGTEAFF.

This clonotype was seen a few times. The chain carries TRBV29-1 and TRBJ2-1; a possible D gene is TRBD2 (5 bases). Trimming cost V 6 bases and J 0 bases, with 15 bases left between them. The CDR3 is 15 amino acids. Germline CDR1 and CDR2: SQVTM and ANQGSEA. For the CDR3, the DNA is TGCAGCGTCGAGGGAACCGTTGGCTCCTACAATGAGCAGTTCTTC. It encodes CSVEGTVGSYNEQFF.